The text below deals with one T cell receptor beta chain. Its antigen is unidentified. The sample belongs to a study of chemoradiotherapy in HPV16-positive cancers. Whole-study context: Candidate HPV-specific clones and shared TCR motifs came from two HPV16-positive patients. Findings and limits, study-wide: During treatment, candidate HPV-specific clones and E7-related motifs expanded in tumor.

This CDR3 is 13 amino acids long. The germline V gene has CDR1 MNHNS and CDR2 SASEGT. Trimming stripped 11 bases from V and 4 bases from J, with 17 bases between. Sequenced by immunoSEQ multiplex PCR; TCRdb stores in-frame clones only, minus some. This sample carries 40,000 to 60,000 clones, about 88% of them seen once, and the ten largest clones take roughly 3.5%. Samples were taken several times over chemoradiotherapy. The rearrangement uses TRBV6-1 and TRBJ1-1, with D possibly being TRBD1 (5 bases). The sequencing used blood, collected from a patient who underwent chemoradiotherapy. The clonotype originates from a human donor with HPV-associated anogenital cancer. The CDR3 sequence is CACQQGVITEAFF. The CDR3 DNA sequence: TGTGCCTGCCAGCAGGGAGTTATCACTGAAGCTTTCTTT.